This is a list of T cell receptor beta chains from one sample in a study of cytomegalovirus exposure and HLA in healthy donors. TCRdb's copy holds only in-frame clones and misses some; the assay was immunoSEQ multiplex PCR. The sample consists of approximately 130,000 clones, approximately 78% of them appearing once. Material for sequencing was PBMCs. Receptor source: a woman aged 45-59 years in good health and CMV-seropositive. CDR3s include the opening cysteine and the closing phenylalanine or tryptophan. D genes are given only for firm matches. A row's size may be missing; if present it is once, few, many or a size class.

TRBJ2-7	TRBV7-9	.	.	TGTGCCAGCAGCTTCAGGGGACGCAACGAGCAGTACTTC	CASSFRGRNEQYF
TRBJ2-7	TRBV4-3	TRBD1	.	TGCGCCAGCAGCCAACAGATTTTTCCGGGACAGATGGTCTACGAGCAGTACTTC	CASSQQIFPGQMVYEQYF
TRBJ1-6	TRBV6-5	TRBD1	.	TGTGCCAGCAGTTCCCCAGGGGGCCCCTCACCCCTCCACTTT	CASSSPGGPSPLHF
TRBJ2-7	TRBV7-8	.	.	TGTGCCAGCAGCCGTGACAGAGCCTACGAGCAGTACTTC	CASSRDRAYEQYF
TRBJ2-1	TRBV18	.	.	TGTGCCAGCTCAATGTCGTCCTCAGGGGCGGATGAGCAGTTCTTC	CASSMSSSGADEQFF
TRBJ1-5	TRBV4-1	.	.	TGCGCCAGCAGTCGCTCGGGCCTCCCGAGGGACAATCAGCCCCAGCATTTT	CASSRSGLPRDNQPQHF
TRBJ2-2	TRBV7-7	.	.	TGTGCTAGCAGCCCTAACGGCCCCAGGACCGGGGAGCTGTTTTTT	CASSPNGPRTGELFF
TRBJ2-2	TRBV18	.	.	TGTGCCAGCTCACCCGGGCGACAGGTTCACACCGGGGAGCTGTTTTTT	CASSPGRQVHTGELFF
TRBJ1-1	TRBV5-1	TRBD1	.	TGCGCCAGCAGCGGGGGACAGACCATGAACACTGAAGCTTTCTTT	CASSGGQTMNTEAFF
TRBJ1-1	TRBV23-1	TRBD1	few	TGCGCCAGCAGTGGGACAGGGGTGAACACTGAAGCTTTCTTT	CASSGTGVNTEAFF
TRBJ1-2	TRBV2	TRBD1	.	TGTGCCAGCAGTGAGACAGGGGAAGGCTACACCTTC	CASSETGEGYTF
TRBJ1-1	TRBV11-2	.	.	TGTGCCAGCAGCTACTTCCTCCCTGCGAACACTGAAGCTTTCTTT	CASSYFLPANTEAFF